Below, 4 T cell receptor beta chains from the same sample are listed, as sequenced in a study of OX40 agonist ivuxolimab in advanced cancers. Library preparation was by the immunoSEQ multiplex PCR assay. Entries here come from immuneACCESS through TCRdb and include only in-frame sequences with V and J called. Some clones fail to appear in such tables; in the studies checked, an unresolved V gene covers under half of the shortfall, and the cause of the remainder is unknown. This sample is represented by roughly 53,000 clones; roughly three quarters of them were singletons. The ten top clones hold 2% to 3% of the sample. This specimen was CD4+ or CD8+ T cells sorted from blood, taken in a trial of the OX40 agonist ivuxolimab. The receptors derive from an adult with an advanced solid tumor such as melanoma, head and neck, liver or kidney cancer.

This chain connects TRBV4-1 to TRBJ1-1; TRBD1 matches 9 bases. After removal of 0 bases from V and 9 bases from J, the junction contained 8 bases not matched to a gene. Germline V gene sequence: CDR1 MGHRA, CDR2 YSYEKL. The CDR3 length is 15 residues. CDR3: CASSQDNRGLGKAFF. CDR3 DNA sequence: TGCGCCAGCAGCCAAGATAACAGGGGGCTCGGTAAAGCTTTCTTT.

The chain employs TRBV5-8 and TRBJ2-7, with TRBD1 matching over 7 bases. CDR1 is SGHTS and CDR2 is YDEGEE in the germline V gene. V lost 7 bases and J lost 2; bases outside the gene matches: 9. This CDR3 region has 14 residues. The CDR3 here is CASGNRGLTYEQYF. CDR3 nucleotides: TGTGCCAGCGGGAACAGGGGTCTCACCTACGAGCAGTACTTC.

J is TRBJ2-5 and V is TRBV28, with no clear D. CDR3 length: 15 residues. Germline CDR1 is MDHEN and CDR2 is SYDVKM. V was pared by 6 bases and J by 5 bases, with 19 bases between. In DNA form, the CDR3 reads TGTGCCAGCAGATTAGGTTCTGGTGCACACGAGACCCAGTACTTC. Encoded protein: CASRLGSGAHETQYF.

The rearrangement links TRBV2 to TRBJ1-1, with 7 bases that match TRBD1. This CDR3 has 15 residues. V lost 6 bases, J lost 0 bases, and 7 bases stayed unmatched. In germline, CDR1 is SNHLY, CDR2 FYNNEI. DNA of the CDR3: TGTGCCAGCAGCCAACGGGACAGACTGAACACTGAAGCTTTCTTT. This sequence encodes CASSQRDRLNTEAFF.